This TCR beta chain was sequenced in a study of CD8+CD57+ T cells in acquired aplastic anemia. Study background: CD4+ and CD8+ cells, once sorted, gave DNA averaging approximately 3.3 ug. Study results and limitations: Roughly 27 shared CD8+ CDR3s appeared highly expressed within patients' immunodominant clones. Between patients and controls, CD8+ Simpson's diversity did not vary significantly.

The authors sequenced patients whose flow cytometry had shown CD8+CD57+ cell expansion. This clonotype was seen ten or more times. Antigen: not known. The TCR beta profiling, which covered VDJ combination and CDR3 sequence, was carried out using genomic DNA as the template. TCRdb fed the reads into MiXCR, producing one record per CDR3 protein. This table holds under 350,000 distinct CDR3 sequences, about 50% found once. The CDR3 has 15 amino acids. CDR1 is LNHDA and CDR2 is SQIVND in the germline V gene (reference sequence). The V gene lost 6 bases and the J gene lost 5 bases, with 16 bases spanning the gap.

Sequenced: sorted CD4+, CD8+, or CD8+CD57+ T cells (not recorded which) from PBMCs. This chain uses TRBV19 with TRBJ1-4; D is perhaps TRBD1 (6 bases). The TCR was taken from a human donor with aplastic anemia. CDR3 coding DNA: TGTGCCAGTAGACAACCGGGGCAGGGGAATGAAAAACTGTTTTTT. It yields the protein CASRQPGQGNEKLFF.